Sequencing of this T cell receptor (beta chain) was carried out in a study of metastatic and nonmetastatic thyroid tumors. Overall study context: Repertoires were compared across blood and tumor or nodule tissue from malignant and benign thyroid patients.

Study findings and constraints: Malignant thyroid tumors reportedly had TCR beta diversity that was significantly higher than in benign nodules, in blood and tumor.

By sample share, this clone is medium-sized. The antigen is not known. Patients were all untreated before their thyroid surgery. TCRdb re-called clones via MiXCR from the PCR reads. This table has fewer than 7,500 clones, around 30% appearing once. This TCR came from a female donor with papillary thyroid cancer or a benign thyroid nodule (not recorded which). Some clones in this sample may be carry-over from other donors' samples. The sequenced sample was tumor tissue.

CDR3 amino acids: CASSIGTGVVGYGYTF. The CDR3 bases are TGTGCCAGCAGTATCGGGACAGGGGTAGTGGGGTATGGCTACACCTTC. This chain uses TRBV6-1 with TRBJ1-2, with 10 bases fitting TRBD1. Germline V gene lookup returns CDR1 MNHNS and CDR2 SASEGT. V gave up 5 bases and J gave up 5 bases; unmatched junction bases: 11. CDR3 length: 16 amino acids.